This record looks at one TCR beta chain sequence and its context. Its antigen is unidentified. The CDR3 is 17 amino acids. Germline V CDR1 and CDR2: LGHDT, YNNKEL (reference sequence). These data are taken from a study of T cells expressing NK-cell markers. General study findings and limits: Researchers report these clonotypes also headed the CD3+CD56-NKG2C+ fraction in a handful of donors. NKG2C+ dominant clonotype frequencies in six donors were roughly 1.0-7.5% of CD8+ T cells.

TCRdb reprocessed the 5' RACE reads and reports one entry per CDR3 protein, with no DNA. In all, the sample yields about 550,000 distinct CDR3 sequences. This TCR was recovered from a man aged 18-30 years in good health. This sequence joins TRBV3-1 and TRBJ2-7; TCRdb selects TRBD1, and the lack of DNA leaves this call unchecked. Material for sequencing was blood T cells: a sorted CD56 or NKG2C T cell subset, CD4+ or CD8+ T cells, or bulk PBMC T cells (not recorded which). CDR3: CASSQDSGTTSSYEQYF.